These 19 T cell receptor beta chains were sequenced from one sample in a study of T-cell reconstitution after alpha-beta-depleted transplantation in children. Molecular barcoding with unique molecular identifiers was used for the TCRbeta library. MiXCR was run by TCRdb on the PCR reads, yielding one entry per CDR3 protein. The data show about 610,000 distinct CDR3 sequences, 25% to 30% seen once. The material sequenced was PBMCs, taken before TCRalphabeta/CD19-depleted stem cell transplant. These receptors were collected from a boy less than two years old with Wiskott-Aldrich syndrome, due to receive a stem cell transplant.

This chain uses TRBV10-2 with TRBJ1-1; TRBD1 aligns across 9 bases. The V gene's germline CDR1 is WSHSY and CDR2 SAAADI. CDR3 length: 13 residues. The trim removed 7 bases at V and 2 bases at J, leaving 2 bases unmatched. This chain's CDR3 is CASNRGLNTEAFF. The CDR3 coding sequence is TGCGCCAGCAACAGGGGGCTAAACACTGAAGCTTTCTTT.

This chain connects TRBV20-1 to TRBJ2-3; the match to TRBD2 covers 11 bases. The CDR3 runs to 16 residues. V lost 4 bases to trimming and J lost 1 base; unmatched junction nucleotides: 7. Per the germline V gene, CDR1 is DFQATT and CDR2 is SNEGSKA (reference sequence). CDR3 sequence: CSAIIAGGPGTDTQYF. The CDR3 coding sequence is TGCAGTGCTATTATAGCGGGAGGGCCAGGCACAGATACGCAGTATTTT.

The V and J genes are TRBV6-6 and TRBJ1-1, with 7 bases aligning to TRBD1. The CDR3 covers 12 residues. J lost 10 bases, V lost 2 bases, and 4 bases had no gene match. From germline, CDR1 is MNHNY and CDR2 SVGAGI (reference sequence). This CDR3 reads CASSYGDRVAFF. CDR3 bases: TGTGCCAGCAGTTACGGAGACAGGGTAGCTTTCTTT.

This clonotype was seen a few times. The rearrangement uses TRBV20-1 and TRBJ2-7; D is perhaps TRBD2 (6 bases). The CDR3 covers 14 residues. Germline-derived CDR1 and CDR2 are DFQATT and SNEGSKA (reference sequence). Between the trimmed V and J ends, which lost 0 bases and 4 bases, there was a span of 13 bases. Here the CDR3 DNA reads TGCAGTGCTAGAGATGAGACGGGACTGTACGAGCAGTACTTC. Translation gives CSARDETGLYEQYF.

The V call is TRBV4-1, the J call TRBJ2-3; D gene uncertain. Per the germline V gene, CDR1 is MGHRA and CDR2 is YSYEKL. The CDR3 is made up of 14 amino acids. Trimming pared 0 bases from V and 5 bases from J, leaving 9 bases between. The chain's CDR3 is CASSQDPEIDTQYF. DNA for the CDR3: TGCGCCAGCAGCCAAGATCCGGAGATAGATACGCAGTATTTT.

This chain joins TRBV29-1 and TRBJ1-2, with TRBD1 matching 8 bases. V lost 4 bases and J lost 4; bases outside the gene matches: 2. Germline V gene data show CDR1 as SQVTM and CDR2 as ANQGSEA. The CDR3 is 12 amino acids. CDR3 loop: CSVGGTGYGYTF. CDR3 DNA: TGCAGCGTTGGAGGGACAGGCTATGGCTACACCTTC. The full variable domain, its missing parts supplied by reference TRBV29-1 and TRBJ1-2, is SAVISQKPSRDICQRGTSLTIQCQVDSQVTMMFWYRQQPGQSLTLIATANQGSEATYESGFVIDKFPISRPNLTFSTLTVSNMSPEDSSIYLCSVGGTGYGYTFGSGTRLTVV.

The rearrangement uses TRBV6-5 and TRBJ1-1; a weak D match, TRBD1 (5 bases). Germline V lookup: CDR1 MNHEY, CDR2 SVGAGI. V lost 2 bases and J lost 2, with 9 bases in between. The CDR3 loop spans 14 amino acids. The DNA of the CDR3 is TGTGCCAGCAGTTACGCTAGGGGTAACACTGAAGCTTTCTTT. Its translation: CASSYARGNTEAFF.

The genes are TRBV7-2 and TRBJ2-7; D gene uncertain. Germline CDR1 and CDR2: SGHTA and FQGNSA. The V end was cut by 1 base, the J end by 3 bases, with 10 bases between. The CDR3 sequence is 14 residues long. DNA of the CDR3: TGTGCCAGCAGCTTAGTTGGCCAGGTCTACGAGCAGTACTTC. As protein: CASSLVGQVYEQYF.

This clonotype was counted between two and nine times. The chain combines TRBV6-2 or TRBV6-3 with TRBJ2-1; 8 bases map to TRBD1. J was trimmed by 7 bases and V by 4 bases; bases with no gene match: 9. In germline, CDR1 is MNHEY, CDR2 SVGEGT. This CDR3 has 15 amino acids. The chain's CDR3 is CASSSDAGGFNEQFF. Written as DNA, the CDR3 is TGTGCCAGCAGTTCAGACGCAGGGGGCTTTAATGAGCAGTTCTTC.

J is TRBJ2-4 and V is TRBV5-1; tentative D call: TRBD2 (5 bases). The CDR3 has 17 residues. Germline CDR1 SGHRS, CDR2 YFSETQ. With 0 bases removed from V and 4 bases from J, the gap between germline ends came to 17 bases. As DNA, the CDR3 is TGCGCCAGCAGCTTGGAGTGTGGTTGCGGGTTTAAAAACATTCAGTACTTC. This codes for CASSLECGCGFKNIQYF.

This clonotype showed up just a few times. The CDR3 is CASSQGPRNSPLHF. CDR3 DNA: TGTGCCAGCAGCCAAGGACCGAGGAATTCACCCCTCCACTTT. J is TRBJ1-6 and V is TRBV3-1, with unresolved D. CDR1 is LGHDT and CDR2 is YNNKEL in the germline V gene (reference sequence). Trimming took off 1 base at V and 7 bases at J, with 8 bases between the two ends. The CDR3 covers 14 residues.

This clonotype has only a few counts. The rearrangement joins TRBV20-1 to TRBJ1-1; the D is unclear. Looked up from germline, CDR1 is DFQATT and CDR2 is SNEGSKA (reference sequence). CDR3 length: 15 residues. Between the trimmed V and J ends, which lost 1 base and 3 bases, there was a span of 15 bases. The CDR3 DNA reads as TGCAGTGCTAGAGGGGCCAATAGGAGATACACTGAAGCTTTCTTT. Its protein product is CSARGANRRYTEAFF.

This clonotype has more than one count but fewer than ten. This rearrangement joins TRBV12-3 or TRBV12-4 to TRBJ2-3; D gene uncertain. This CDR3 region has 12 residues. Trimming shortened V by 6 bases and J by 6 bases, and 10 bases separated the two germline ends. CDR3 nucleotide sequence: TGTGCCAGCAGCTCCCACGGGGATACGCAGTATTTT. Translated, it gives CASSSHGDTQYF.

In its sample, this clonotype was seen a few times. V usage is TRBV6-5 and J usage is TRBJ1-5, with D maybe TRBD1 (5 bases). Per germline, CDR1 MNHEY and CDR2 SVGAGI. V was clipped by 2 bases and J by 0 bases, with 14 bases between them. This CDR3 has 17 residues. The CDR3 DNA reads TGTGCCAGCAGTTACCAGGGTTTAGGCTCTAGCAATCAGCCCCAGCATTTT. Encoded protein: CASSYQGLGSSNQPQHF.

This clonotype was detected only a few times. The chain has TRBV10-3 and TRBJ2-5; TRBD2 matches at 11 bases. Germline-derived CDR1 and CDR2 are ENHRY and SYGVKD. V shed 7 bases, J shed 5 bases, and the junction held 6 bases outside the gene matches. This CDR3 has 14 residues. CDR3 DNA sequence: TGTGCCATCAACCCCGGGACTAGCGGTGAGACCCAGTACTTC. This translates into CAINPGTSGETQYF.

The rearrangement uses TRBV5-4 and TRBJ2-1; 12 bases are shared with TRBD2. This CDR3 is 16 amino acids long. The V gene end was trimmed by 7 bases and the J gene end by 7 bases; junction bases not matched to a gene: 12. CDR1 and CDR2 (germline): SGHNT, YYREEE (reference sequence). Written as DNA, the CDR3 is TGTGCCAGCCAGGATTCGACTAGCGGGAGATATAATGAGCAGTTCTTC. The encoded protein is CASQDSTSGRYNEQFF. The complete variable domain, with remaining parts taken from reference TRBV5-4 and TRBJ2-1, reads ETGVTQSPTHLIKTRGQQVTLRCSSQSGHNTVSWYQQALGQGPQFIFQYYREEENGRGNFPPRFSGLQFPNYSSELNVNALELDDSALYLCASQDSTSGRYNEQFFGPGTRLTVL.

V and J are TRBV7-9 and TRBJ2-6; D gene ambiguous. The V and J ends lost 1 base and 2 bases respectively, with 6 bases between them. This CDR3 has 15 amino acids. The germline CDR1 and CDR2 sequences are SEHNR and FQNEAQ (reference sequence). CDR3 sequence (DNA): TGTGCCAGCAGCTTAGTCCTCCCTGGGGCCAACGTCCTGACTTTC. Amino acids: CASSLVLPGANVLTF.

The chain has TRBV29-1 and TRBJ2-5; 10 nucleotides line up with TRBD2. The V gene's germline CDR1 is SQVTM and CDR2 ANQGSEA. The CDR3 has 13 amino acids. The ends lost 6 bases at V and 1 base at J; junction bases unmatched: 2. The DNA of the CDR3 is TGCAGCGTGGGGACTAGCGTCCAAGAGACCCAGTACTTC. This codes for CSVGTSVQETQYF.

This clonotype was picked up a small number of times. The V and J genes are TRBV5-1 and TRBJ2-7; 11 nucleotides align to TRBD2. Trimming cost V 4 bases and J 6 bases; bases outside gene matches: 6. The germline V gene has CDR1 SGHRS and CDR2 YFSETQ. The CDR3 runs to 14 residues. CDR3 loop: CASSTIAGGIEQYF. DNA for the CDR3: TGCGCCAGCAGCACCATAGCGGGAGGGATCGAGCAGTACTTC.